The clone carrying this T cell receptor beta chain appeared a few times. Its antigen is not identified. This record comes from a study of T-cell reconstitution after alpha-beta-depleted transplantation in children. Whole-study results and caveats: At around two months after transplant, the alpha-beta T cells were reportedly derived from several hundred expanded clones that came from non-depleted graft cells. The authors attributed T-cell counts and diversity one year after transplant mostly to newly produced T cells.

Unique molecular identifiers were used in preparing the TCRbeta library. A single record per CDR3 protein comes from TCRdb applying MiXCR to the PCR reads. The sample lists under 250,000 distinct CDR3 sequences; about 24% were seen once. CDR3 length: 16 amino acids. V lost 0 bases to trimming and J lost 7 bases; unmatched junction nucleotides: 9. The sample was PBMCs, mostly from graft donor cells, taken 360 days after TCRalphabeta/CD19-depleted stem cell transplant. The chain employs TRBV23-1 and TRBJ2-3; 8 nucleotides match TRBD1. TRBV23-1 is designated an ORF whose function remains uncertain. This clonotype was sampled from a female patient between 2 and 15 years old who had a stem cell transplant for congenital amegakaryocytic thrombocytopenia, so the T cells may come from the graft donor. The CDR3 sequence is CASSQSGDRGFYTQYF. Here the CDR3 DNA reads TGCGCCAGCAGTCAATCAGGCGACAGGGGCTTTTATACGCAGTATTTT.